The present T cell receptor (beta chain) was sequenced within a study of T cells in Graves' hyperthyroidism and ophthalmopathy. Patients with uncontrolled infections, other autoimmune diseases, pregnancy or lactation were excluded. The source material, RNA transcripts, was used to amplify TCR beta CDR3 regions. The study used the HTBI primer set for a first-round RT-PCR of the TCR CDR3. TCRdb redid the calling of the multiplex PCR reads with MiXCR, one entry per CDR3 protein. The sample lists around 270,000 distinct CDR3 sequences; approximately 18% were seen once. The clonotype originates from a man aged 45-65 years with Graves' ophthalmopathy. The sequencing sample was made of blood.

Here the CDR3 DNA reads TGTGCCAGCCATGCAGGAAACACCATATATTTT. This gives the protein CASHAGNTIYF. The chain carries TRBV28 and TRBJ1-3; D remains ambiguous. The CDR3 contains 11 residues. CDR1 MDHEN and CDR2 SYDVKM come from the germline V gene. The V end lost 8 bases, the J end lost 4 bases, and 6 bases lay between the germline ends. Full variable domain (rest looked up from reference TRBV28 and TRBJ1-3): DVKVTQSSRYLVKRTGEKVFLECVQDMDHENMFWYRQDPGLGLRLIYFSYDVKMKEKGDIPEGYSVSREKKERFSLILESASTNQTSMYLCASHAGNTIYFGEGSWLTVV.